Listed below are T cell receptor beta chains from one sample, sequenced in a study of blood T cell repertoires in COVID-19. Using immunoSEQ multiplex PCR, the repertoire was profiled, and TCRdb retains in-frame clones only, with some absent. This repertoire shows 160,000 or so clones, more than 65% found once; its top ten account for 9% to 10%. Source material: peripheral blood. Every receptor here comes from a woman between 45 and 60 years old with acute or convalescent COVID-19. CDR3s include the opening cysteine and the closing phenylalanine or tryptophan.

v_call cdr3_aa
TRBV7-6 CASSLALDRVVGNTIYF
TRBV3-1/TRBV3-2 CASSQVRDGYTF
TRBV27 CASSSLSSGNTIYF
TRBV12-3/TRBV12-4 CASSRRGTEAFF
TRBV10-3 CAISESRQGLGYTF
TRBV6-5 CASSYSAGDKNIQYF
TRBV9 CASSVEDRVKTQYF
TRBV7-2 CASSFGTGADNSPLHF
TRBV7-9 CASSYSSFYSHEQYF
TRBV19 CASDRGNTEAFF
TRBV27 CASSLEGDGYGYTF
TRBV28 CATWTSGYNEQFF
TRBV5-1 CASSPTTSTDTQHF
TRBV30 CAWTGTGRWNYGYTF
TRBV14 CASRASTGRERSSYGYTF
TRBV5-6 CASSLGTGSLRQAEAFF
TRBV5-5 CASTGGLFTGELFF
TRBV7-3 CASSSHNQGNAFF
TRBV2 CASRRQETGDEKLFF
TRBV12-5 CASGHRRHSYEQYF
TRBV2 CASKKLAGGTMSSYEQYF
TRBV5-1 CASSPQGPGQGLWQFF
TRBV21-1 CASSRTSGPGELFF
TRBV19 CASGSGGYQPQHF
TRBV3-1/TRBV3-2 CASTPSGRLSYNEQFF
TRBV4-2 CASSQDWSKETQYF
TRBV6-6 CASNRGATEAFF
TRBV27 CASSPPSSYNSPLHF
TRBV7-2 CASSGSRGTNPYNEQFF
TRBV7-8 CASSSLPGQMNEKLFF
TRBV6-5 CASSYSDTGKGEQYF
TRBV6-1 CASREGGLGYTIYF
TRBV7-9 CASSLASQGGQYF
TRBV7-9 CASSLWGDTEAFF
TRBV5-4 CASSLGTDNGYTF
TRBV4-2 CASSQDLGGASNQPQHF
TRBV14 CASSQGGQGVNYGYTF
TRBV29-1 CSVGGGGQPQHF
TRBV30 CAWTSSYNSPLHF
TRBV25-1 CASSRTGGFTGELFF
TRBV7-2 CASSSHMGRRTYEQYF
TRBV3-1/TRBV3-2 CASSQEVRSPLHF
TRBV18 CASSPTGGQETQYF
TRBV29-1 CSVEGLAGTDTQYF
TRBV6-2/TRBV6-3 CASSYSVQGLNF
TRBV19 CATSGLADYNEQFF
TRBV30 CAWIGGLYTGELFF
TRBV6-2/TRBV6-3 CASSETGFISTDTQYF
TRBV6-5 CASSYSGRGFYGYTF
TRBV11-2 CASSLVSAGYSNQPQHF
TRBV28 CASSPPFQGGNQPQHF
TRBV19 CASSRQTGGAGNYEQYF